This entry lists 15 T cell receptor beta chains sequenced from one sample in a study of technical replicates of blood from a handful of donors. TCRdb keeps only in-frame clones here, not all; method: immunoSEQ multiplex PCR. Here the sample spans about 15,000 clones, 86% being singletons. The sequenced sample consisted of PBMCs. These receptors all stem from a human donor in good health.

The V and J genes are TRBV6-6 and TRBJ2-4, with D possibly TRBD2 on 5 matching bases. Between the trimmed V and J ends, which lost 7 bases and 5 bases, there was a span of 12 bases. The CDR3 is 13 amino acids. Germline V gene sequence: CDR1 MNHNY, CDR2 SVGAGI (reference sequence). The CDR3 protein is CASTGGSENIQYF. The CDR3 bases are TGTGCCAGCACCGGAGGTAGCGAAAACATTCAGTACTTC.

The V and J genes are TRBV5-6 and TRBJ2-5; 8 positions agree with TRBD2. The CDR3 is 15 amino acids. CDR1 is SGHDT and CDR2 is YYEEEE in the germline V gene. V was pared by 0 bases and J by 3 bases, with 4 bases of the junction left unmatched. CDR3 sequence (DNA): TGTGCCAGCAGCTTGGCTAAACTAGCGGAAGAGACCCAGTACTTC. Amino acid sequence: CASSLAKLAEETQYF. The full variable domain, its missing parts supplied by reference TRBV5-6 and TRBJ2-5, is DAGVTQSPTHLIKTRGQQVTLRCSPKSGHDTVSWYQQALGQGPQFIFQYYEEEERQRGNFPDRFSGHQFPNYSSELNVNALLLGDSALYLCASSLAKLAEETQYFGPGTRLLVL.

The chain joins TRBV30 to TRBJ1-1; TRBD1 is a possible D gene (6 bases). The V and J ends lost 2 bases and 4 bases respectively, with 8 bases between them. The CDR3 sequence is 12 residues long. Germline CDR1 is GTSNPN and CDR2 is SVGIG (reference sequence). The CDR3 here is CAWSPQGTEAFF. The CDR3 DNA follows: TGTGCCTGGAGTCCACAGGGCACTGAAGCTTTCTTT. Complete variable domain (other parts from reference TRBV30 and TRBJ1-1): SQTIHQWPATLVQPVGSPLSLECTVEGTSNPNLYWYRQAAGRGLQLLFYSVGIGQISSEVPQNLSASRPQDRQFILSSKKLLLSDSGFYLCAWSPQGTEAFFGQGTRLTVV.

The rearrangement uses TRBV10-3 and TRBJ2-3; D gene ambiguous. This CDR3 has 14 residues. V shed 2 bases and J shed 2 bases, with 8 bases lying between them. In germline, CDR1 is ENHRY, CDR2 SYGVKD. CDR3 loop: CAISEGLSTDTQYF. CDR3 bases: TGTGCCATCAGTGAGGGCCTTTCCACAGATACGCAGTATTTT.

The gene calls are TRBV5-4 and TRBJ2-2; 7 bases line up with TRBD2. CDR3 size: 17 residues. With 2 bases clipped from V and 8 bases from J, the junction kept 15 bases outside the gene matches. Germline-derived CDR1 and CDR2 are SGHNT and YYREEE (reference sequence). The CDR3 nucleotides read TGTGCCAGCAGCTTTGCCCGAGGGAGGGGCCGTGAAGGGGAGCTGTTTTTT. This translates into CASSFARGRGREGELFF.

The chain joins TRBV5-6 to TRBJ2-2; D not resolved. This CDR3 is 15 amino acids long. Per germline, CDR1 SGHDT and CDR2 YYEEEE. The V end lost 0 bases, the J end lost 6 bases, and 12 bases lay between the germline ends. Here the CDR3 reads CASSLVGSLAGELFF. CDR3 DNA: TGTGCCAGCAGCTTGGTTGGCTCTCTAGCCGGGGAGCTGTTTTTT.

The chain combines TRBV2 with TRBJ2-1, with TRBD1 matching 9 bases. Germline CDR1 and CDR2: SNHLY and FYNNEI. V dropped 4 bases and J dropped 9; count of bases not matched to a gene: 4. CDR3 size: 13 residues. Written as DNA, the CDR3 is TGTGCCAGCAGTGCCACAGGGGGCGGTGAGCAGTTCTTC. Translated, it gives CASSATGGGEQFF.

In DNA, the CDR3 is TGTGCCAGCAGCCCGCAGGGGATACTCGAGCAGTACTTC. Translating gives CASSPQGILEQYF. The chain couples TRBV13 to TRBJ2-7; a possible D gene is TRBD1 (6 bases). The germline gives CDR1 PRHDT, CDR2 FYEKMQ (reference sequence). This CDR3 is built from 13 residues. Trimming removed 5 bases at V and 6 bases at J, with 14 bases between.

This rearrangement joins TRBV5-4 to TRBJ1-2; 7 bases are shared with TRBD1. Germline trimming cut 4 bases from V and 1 base from J; bases unmatched to any gene: 4. CDR3 length equals 14 residues. CDR1 SGHNT and CDR2 YYREEE come from the germline V gene (reference sequence). CDR3 nucleotides: TGTGCCAGCAGCAAGGGACAGCATAACTATGGCTACACCTTC. Translation: CASSKGQHNYGYTF.

V usage is TRBV28 and J usage is TRBJ2-1; the match to TRBD2 covers 8 bases. Trimming removed 3 bases from V and 6 bases from J; junction bases left unmatched: 7. The CDR3 loop spans 15 amino acids. Germline CDR1 reads MDHEN; CDR2 reads SYDVKM. Written as DNA, the CDR3 is TGTGCCAGCAGTTTGCCGGGACTAGTGTTCAATGAGCAGTTCTTC. Translated, it gives CASSLPGLVFNEQFF.

V is TRBV19 and J is TRBJ2-6; unclear D gene. The CDR3 contains 17 residues. Looked up from germline, CDR1 is LNHDA and CDR2 is SQIVND (reference sequence). The V gene lost 7 bases and the J gene lost 0 bases, with 16 bases spanning the gap. This chain's CDR3 is CASMGGNTISGANVLTF. The CDR3 nucleotides are TGTGCCAGTATGGGTGGAAACACTATCTCTGGGGCCAACGTCCTGACTTTC.

The J gene is TRBJ2-7, the V gene TRBV9, with 8 bases lining up with TRBD1. The junction had 5 bases not matched to a gene; V was cut back by 4 bases and J by 2 bases. CDR3 length equals 14 residues. Germline V gives CDR1 SGDLS, CDR2 YYNGEE. CDR3 sequence reads: CASSPGQAAYEQYF. The CDR3 nucleotides are TGTGCCAGCAGCCCGGGACAGGCCGCCTACGAGCAGTACTTC.

The chain carries TRBV18 and TRBJ2-7, with 13 bases that match TRBD2. The length of the CDR3 is 20 residues. CDR1 KGHSH and CDR2 LQKENI come from the germline V gene. V trimming: 0 bases; J trimming: 0 bases; junction bases outside the gene matches: 11. CDR3 DNA: TGTGCCAGCTCACCACCGGGAGGACTAGCGGGAGTTGACGGCTCCTACGAGCAGTACTTC. It specifies CASSPPGGLAGVDGSYEQYF. The full variable domain, in which reference TRBV18 and TRBJ2-7 provide the parts outside the CDR3, is NAGVMQNPRHLVRRRGQEARLRCSPMKGHSHVYWYRQLPEEGLKFMVYLQKENIIDESGMPKERFSAEFPKEGPSILRIQQVVRGDSAAYFCASSPPGGLAGVDGSYEQYFGPGTRLTVT.

The rearrangement links TRBV7-2 to TRBJ2-1; 7 bases map to TRBD2. Germline trimming cut 4 bases from V and 9 bases from J; bases unmatched to any gene: 9. The CDR3 covers 14 residues. Germline CDR1 reads SGHTA; CDR2 reads FQGNSA. This CDR3 is CASSSRGESSEQFF. The DNA for the CDR3 is TGTGCCAGCAGCTCCCGGGGGGAGTCTAGTGAGCAGTTCTTC.

The V and J genes are TRBV19 and TRBJ2-1, with 9 positions matching TRBD2. This CDR3 comprises 15 residues. V gave up 6 bases and J gave up 8 bases; unmatched junction bases: 11. Looked up from germline, CDR1 is LNHDA and CDR2 is SQIVND (reference sequence). CDR3 sequence reads: CASRTPGLAVDEQFF. The DNA for the CDR3 is TGTGCCAGTAGGACTCCGGGACTAGCAGTTGATGAGCAGTTCTTC.